This T cell receptor beta chain was identified during a study of tumor-infiltrating lymphocytes in glioblastoma multiforme. This clonotype was picked up one time. Sequence at one end of the junction differs from germline and may be a read error. CDR1 MNHEY and CDR2 SVGAGI come from the germline V gene. The CDR3 length is 13 residues. Three nested ARM-PCR rounds with V-beta and C-beta primers built TCRB libraries. MiXCR, applied by TCRdb to the multiplex PCR reads, yields one record per CDR3 protein. The profile covers over 10,000 distinct CDR3 sequences, with roughly 68% appearing a single time and about 30% taken by the ten largest.

The chain recombines TRBV6-5 with TRBJ2-7; maybe TRBD2 (5 bases). The receptor was isolated from a male donor with glioblastoma. The sample consisted of brain tumor tissue. The CDR3 sequence: CASSTGLGDEQYF. CDR3 DNA: TGTGCCAGCAGTACCGGACTGGGAGACGAGCAATACTTC.